This T cell receptor beta chain was observed in a study of blood T cell repertoires in COVID-19. Study background: Sites across the United States, Italy and Spain contributed samples from acute and convalescent COVID-19.

Using immunoSEQ multiplex PCR, the repertoire was profiled, and TCRdb retains in-frame clones only, with some absent. This repertoire shows hundreds of thousands of clones, around 90% found once; its top ten account for about 3%. Participants' own reports of clinical history determined their cohort assignment. The germline V gene encodes CDR1 MDHEN and CDR2 SYDVKM. The CDR3 totals 14 residues. The V and J ends lost 5 bases and 8 bases, in that order; junction bases with no gene match: 9. This chain connects TRBV28 to TRBJ1-2; TRBD1 aligns across 9 bases. The TCR was taken from a woman in her 50s who had recovered from COVID-19. The material sequenced was PBMCs or T cells enriched from blood (not recorded which). The CDR3 protein is CASSPRQGVSGYTF. CDR3 nucleotide sequence: TGTGCCAGCAGTCCAAGACAGGGGGTAAGCGGCTACACCTTC.